This TCR beta chain stems from a study of T cell repertoires in cytomegalovirus infection. Study background: Shared public TCR beta signatures pointed to both CMV infection and a matching HLA type.

TCRdb reprocessed the reads via MiXCR and lists one record per CDR3 protein. The profile shows a few hundred thousand distinct CDR3 sequences, roughly 9.5% of them singletons. There are a few counts of this clonotype. Antigen: not known. Broader study findings: HLA-C-restricted CMV clonotypes gave the most frequent clonotype in two of eight donors. Public TCR beta family frequency separated CMV-and-HLA carriers, including in an independent cohort.

The CDR3 is made up of 12 amino acids. Trimming removed 2 bases at V and 6 bases at J, with 2 bases between. Germline loops: CDR1 SGHTA, CDR2 FQGNSA. This chain uses TRBV7-2 with TRBJ1-6; D gene ambiguous. Input material: PBMCs. This TCR came from a human donor in good health (CMV status not recorded). Some clones in this sample may be carry-over from other donors' samples. The CDR3 here is CASSLINSPLHF. Here the CDR3 DNA reads TGTGCCAGCAGCTTAATTAATTCACCCCTCCACTTT.